These T cell receptor beta chains were read from a single sample in a study of blood T cell repertoires in COVID-19. The repertoire was sequenced with immunoSEQ multiplex PCR; TCRdb's copy has only in-frame clones and lacks some. The sample has around 190,000 clones, 88% seen once; the top ten hold approximately 9%. The source material was PBMCs or T cells enriched from blood (not recorded which). The origin of the receptors is a woman aged 18-29 years who had recovered from COVID-19. Both conserved end residues are part of each CDR3. Fields, in order: D gene, J gene, clone size, V gene, CDR3 protein, CDR3 DNA. D genes are given only for firm matches. Only part of the rows carry a size: once, few, many, or a class if the clone is expanded.

>-|TRBJ1-2|-|TRBV24-1
CATSPTNNNNGYTF
TGTGCCACCAGCCCCACTAACAACAACAATGGCTACACCTTC
>-|TRBJ1-3|-|TRBV5-4
CASSRQDSGNTIYF
TGTGCCAGCAGCCGACAGGACTCTGGAAACACCATATATTTT
>TRBD2|TRBJ2-5|-|TRBV10-3
CAISETSGPYQETQYF
TGTGCCATCAGTGAAACTAGCGGCCCGTACCAAGAGACCCAGTACTTC
>TRBD2|TRBJ2-3|-|TRBV2
CASTLRTSATGRTDTQYF
TGTGCCAGCACCTTGAGGACTAGCGCGACCGGTCGGACAGATACGCAGTATTTT
>-|TRBJ1-1|-|TRBV7-6
CASSSLGGWAEAFF
TGTGCCAGCAGCTCACTCGGGGGGTGGGCTGAAGCTTTCTTT
>-|TRBJ2-1|-|TRBV7-9
CASSPAGGTGYNEQFF
TGTGCCAGCAGTCCGGCCGGCGGAACCGGATACAATGAGCAGTTCTTC
>-|TRBJ2-7|-|TRBV5-6
CASSSGLLSSYEQYF
TGTGCCAGCAGCTCCGGACTGTTGAGCTCCTACGAGCAGTACTTC
>-|TRBJ2-5|-|TRBV19
CASSMGRLGQETQYF
TGTGCCAGTAGTATGGGCAGGCTGGGCCAAGAGACCCAGTACTTC
>-|TRBJ1-1|-|TRBV18
CASSMTGEAFF
TGTGCCAGCTCAATGACAGGTGAAGCTTTCTTT
>TRBD2|TRBJ2-5|once|TRBV28
CASRPTSGGPWESETQYF
TGTGCCAGCAGACCAACTAGCGGGGGTCCTTGGGAGTCGGAGACCCAGTACTTC
>-|TRBJ1-6|once|TRBV6-5
CASSPGSNSPLHF
TGTGCCAGCAGCCCCGGGTCTAATTCACCCCTCCACTTT